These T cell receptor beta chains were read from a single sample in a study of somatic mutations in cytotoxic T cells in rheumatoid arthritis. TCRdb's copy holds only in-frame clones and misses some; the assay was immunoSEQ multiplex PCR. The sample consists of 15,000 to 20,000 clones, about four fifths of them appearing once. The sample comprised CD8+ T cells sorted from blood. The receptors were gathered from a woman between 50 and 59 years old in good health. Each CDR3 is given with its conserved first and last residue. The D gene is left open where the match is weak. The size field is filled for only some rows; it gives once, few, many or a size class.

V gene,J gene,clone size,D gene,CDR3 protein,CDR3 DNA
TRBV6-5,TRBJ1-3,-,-,CASSNSGIGNTIYF,TGTGCCAGCAGTAATTCGGGTATTGGAAACACCATATATTTT
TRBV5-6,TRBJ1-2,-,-,CASSSGGLYGYTF,TGTGCCAGCAGCTCCGGGGGACTTTATGGCTACACCTTC
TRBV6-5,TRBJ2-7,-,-,CASSYSFKPRTYEQYF,TGTGCCAGCAGTTACTCCTTCAAACCTAGGACCTACGAGCAGTACTTC
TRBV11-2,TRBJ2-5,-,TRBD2,CASSARLTSGGSETQYF,TGTGCCAGCAGCGCAAGATTGACTAGCGGGGGTAGCGAGACCCAGTACTTC
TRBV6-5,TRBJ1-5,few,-,CASSYGGGQPQHF,TGTGCCAGCAGTTACGGAGGGGGGCAGCCCCAGCATTTT
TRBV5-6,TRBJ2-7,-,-,CASTILMTYEQYF,TGTGCCAGCACCATCCTAATGACCTACGAGCAGTACTTC
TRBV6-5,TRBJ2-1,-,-,CASSYPNGQFNEQFF,TGTGCCAGCAGTTACCCTAATGGACAGTTCAATGAGCAGTTCTTC
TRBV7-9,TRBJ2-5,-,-,CASSLFNRAGEETQYF,TGTGCCAGCAGCTTATTCAACAGGGCGGGTGAAGAGACCCAGTACTTC
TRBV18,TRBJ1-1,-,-,CASSLPGGSYTEAFF,TGTGCCAGCTCACTTCCTGGAGGGTCCTACACTGAAGCTTTCTTT
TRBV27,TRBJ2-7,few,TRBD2,CASSLGVSGGSIFF,TGTGCCAGCAGTCTAGGGGTGAGCGGCGGGAGTATCTTCTTC
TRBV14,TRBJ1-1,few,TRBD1,CASSHPGGAEAFF,TGTGCCAGCAGCCATCCAGGGGGCGCTGAAGCTTTCTTT
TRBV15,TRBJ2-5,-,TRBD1,CATRGTGSETQYF,TGTGCCACCCGGGGGACAGGGAGTGAGACCCAGTACTTC
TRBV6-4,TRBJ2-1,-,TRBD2,CATRGSTEGNEQFF,TGTGCCACCCGCGGGAGCACTGAGGGCAATGAGCAGTTCTTC
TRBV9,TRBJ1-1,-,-,CASSVATGNTEAFF,TGTGCCAGCAGCGTGGCTACGGGGAACACTGAAGCTTTCTTT
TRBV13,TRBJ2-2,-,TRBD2,CASSSRGVTGELFF,TGTGCCAGCAGCTCCCGGGGGGTCACCGGGGAGCTGTTTTTT
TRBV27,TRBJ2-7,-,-,CASSSMAPGPSSYEQYF,TGTGCCAGCAGTTCAATGGCCCCGGGCCCAAGCTCCTACGAGCAGTACTTC
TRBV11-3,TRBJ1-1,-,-,CASSAGGEAFF,TGTGCCAGCAGCGCTGGAGGGGAAGCTTTCTTT
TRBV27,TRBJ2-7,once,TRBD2,CASSSTGSTSGAYEQYF,TGTGCCAGCAGTTCGACAGGGAGTACTAGCGGGGCCTACGAGCAGTACTTC
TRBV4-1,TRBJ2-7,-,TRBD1,CASSQTGQGGWEQYF,TGCGCCAGCAGCCAAACAGGACAGGGGGGCTGGGAGCAGTACTTC
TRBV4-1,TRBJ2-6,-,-,CASSQAPGANVLTF,TGCGCCAGCAGCCAAGCTCCTGGGGCCAACGTCCTGACTTTC
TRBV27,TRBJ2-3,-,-,CASSPGQYQSTDTQYF,TGTGCCAGCAGCCCAGGACAGTACCAGTCCACAGATACGCAGTATTTT
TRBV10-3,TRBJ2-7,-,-,CAISGAESGYEQYF,TGTGCCATCAGTGGTGCGGAGAGCGGCTACGAGCAGTACTTC
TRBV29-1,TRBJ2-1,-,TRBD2,CSVGAGVSYNEQFF,TGCAGCGTTGGGGCGGGAGTCTCCTACAATGAGCAGTTCTTC
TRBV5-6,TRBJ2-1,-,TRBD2,CASSEVAGGRNNEQFF,TGTGCCAGCAGCGAAGTAGCGGGAGGGCGGAACAATGAGCAGTTCTTC
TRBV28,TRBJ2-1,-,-,CASSFGQVVDEQFF,TGTGCCAGCAGTTTTGGTCAGGTAGTAGATGAGCAGTTCTTC
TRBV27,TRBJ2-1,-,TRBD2,CASSYLGAGGPVGADEQFF,TGTGCCAGCAGTTACCTCGGGGCGGGAGGGCCAGTGGGTGCGGATGAGCAGTTCTTC
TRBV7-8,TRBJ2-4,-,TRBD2,CASSLTLAGVGKNIQYF,TGTGCCAGCAGCTTAACGCTAGCGGGAGTTGGCAAAAACATTCAGTACTTC
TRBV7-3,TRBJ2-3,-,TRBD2,CASSWRGRSTDTQYF,TGTGCCAGCAGCTGGCGGGGGAGAAGCACAGATACGCAGTATTTT
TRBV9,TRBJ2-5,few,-,CASSEGDVEGKSETQYF,TGTGCCAGCAGCGAGGGAGACGTCGAAGGTAAATCGGAGACCCAGTACTTC
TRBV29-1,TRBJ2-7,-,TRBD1,CSVRGQGVSEQYF,TGCAGCGTTCGGGGACAGGGAGTTTCGGAGCAGTACTTC
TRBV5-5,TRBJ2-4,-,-,CASTLPGVSKNIQYF,TGTGCCAGCACACTCCCGGGTGTTTCCAAAAACATTCAGTACTTC
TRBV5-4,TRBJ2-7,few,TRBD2,CASSLDGGSEQYF,TGTGCCAGCAGCTTGGACGGGGGGAGCGAGCAGTACTTC
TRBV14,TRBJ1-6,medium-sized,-,CASSQFGTGVNSPLHF,TGTGCCAGCAGCCAATTCGGGACGGGGGTGAATTCACCCCTCCACTTT
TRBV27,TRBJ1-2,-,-,CASSSPGANYGYTF,TGTGCCAGCAGTTCCCCGGGAGCTAACTATGGCTACACCTTC
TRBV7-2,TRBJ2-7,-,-,CASSLVLEQYF,TGTGCCAGCAGCTTAGTCCTGGAGCAGTACTTC
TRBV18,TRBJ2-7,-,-,CASSRGMDSYEQYF,TGTGCCAGCTCCAGGGGCATGGACTCCTACGAGCAGTACTTC
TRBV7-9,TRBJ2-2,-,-,CASSTLLAPELFF,TGTGCCAGCAGCACCCTTCTCGCCCCGGAGCTGTTTTTT
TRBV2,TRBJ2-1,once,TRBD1,CASGGQGSQFF,TGTGCCAGCGGTGGACAGGGATCTCAGTTCTTC
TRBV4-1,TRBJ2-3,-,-,CASSQVMSTDTQYF,TGCGCCAGCAGCCAAGTCATGAGCACAGATACGCAGTATTTT
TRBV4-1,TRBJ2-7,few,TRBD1,CASSQTGVEQYF,TGCGCCAGCAGCCAGACAGGGGTCGAGCAGTACTTC